The entry that follows covers one T cell receptor (beta chain) sequence. What it binds is unknown. The source of the sample is a study of cytomegalovirus exposure and HLA in healthy donors. This PCR relied on a set of 60 Vbeta primers and 13 Jbeta primers. Clones were read by immunoSEQ multiplex PCR, and TCRdb kept only the in-frame ones, dropping some. The sample has 180,000 or so clones; about 80% are singletons. Per the germline V gene, CDR1 is SQVTM and CDR2 is ANQGSEA. The CDR3 has 16 amino acids. V shed 4 bases, J shed 10 bases, and the junction held 14 bases outside the gene matches. Findings and caveats of the study: Reports described diagnosis of cytomegalovirus status by the classifier as highly specific and sensitive.

This TCR was recovered from a man between 18 and 29 years old in good health and CMV-seronegative. The V and J genes are TRBV29-1 and TRBJ2-1; 12 positions agree with TRBD2. Material for sequencing was PBMCs. CDR3 DNA sequence: TGCAGCGTTGTAACGGATCGGGCTAGCGGGAGGGGGGAGCAGTTCTTC. It encodes CSVVTDRASGRGEQFF.